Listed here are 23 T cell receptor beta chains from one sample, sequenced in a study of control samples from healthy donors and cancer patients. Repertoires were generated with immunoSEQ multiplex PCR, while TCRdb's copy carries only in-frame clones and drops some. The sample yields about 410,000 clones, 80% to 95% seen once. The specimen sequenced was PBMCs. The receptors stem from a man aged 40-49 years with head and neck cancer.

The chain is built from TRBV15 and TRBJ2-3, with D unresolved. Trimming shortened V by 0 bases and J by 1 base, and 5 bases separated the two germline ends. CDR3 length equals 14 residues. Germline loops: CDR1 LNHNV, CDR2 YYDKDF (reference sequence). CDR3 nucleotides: TGTGCCACCAGCAGAGATTTCGGCACAGATACGCAGTATTTT. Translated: CATSRDFGTDTQYF.

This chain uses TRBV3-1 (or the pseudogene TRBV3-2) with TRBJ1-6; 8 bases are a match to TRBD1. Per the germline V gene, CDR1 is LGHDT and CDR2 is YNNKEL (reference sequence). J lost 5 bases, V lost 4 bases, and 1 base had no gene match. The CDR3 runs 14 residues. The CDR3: CASSPTGDNSPLHF. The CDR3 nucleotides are TGTGCCAGCAGCCCGACAGGGGATAATTCACCCCTCCACTTT.

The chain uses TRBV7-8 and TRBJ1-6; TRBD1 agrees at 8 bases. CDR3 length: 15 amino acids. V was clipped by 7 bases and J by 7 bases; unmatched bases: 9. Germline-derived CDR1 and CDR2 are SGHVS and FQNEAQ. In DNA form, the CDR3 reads TGTGCCAGCACCCCGGCCAGGGGGCGGAATTCACCCCTCCACTTT. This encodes CASTPARGRNSPLHF.

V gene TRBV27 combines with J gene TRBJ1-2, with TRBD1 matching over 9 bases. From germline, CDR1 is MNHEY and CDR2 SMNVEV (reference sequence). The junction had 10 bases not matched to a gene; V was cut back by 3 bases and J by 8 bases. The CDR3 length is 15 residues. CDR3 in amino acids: CASSLEPQGALGYTF. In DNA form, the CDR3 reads TGTGCCAGCAGTTTGGAACCACAGGGGGCGCTGGGCTACACCTTC.

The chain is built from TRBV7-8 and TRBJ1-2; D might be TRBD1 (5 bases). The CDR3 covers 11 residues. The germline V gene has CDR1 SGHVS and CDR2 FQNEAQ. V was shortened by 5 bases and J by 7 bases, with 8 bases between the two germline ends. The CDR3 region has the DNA TGTGCCAGCAGCACCGGGGGTGGCTACACCTTC. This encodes CASSTGGGYTF.

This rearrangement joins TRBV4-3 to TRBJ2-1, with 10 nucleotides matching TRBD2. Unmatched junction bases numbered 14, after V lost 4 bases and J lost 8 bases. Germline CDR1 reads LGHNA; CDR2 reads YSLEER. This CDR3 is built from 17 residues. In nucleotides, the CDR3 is TGCGCCAGCAGCCCGAGGGCTAGCGGGGGCCTAGGTGATGAGCAGTTCTTC. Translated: CASSPRASGGLGDEQFF.

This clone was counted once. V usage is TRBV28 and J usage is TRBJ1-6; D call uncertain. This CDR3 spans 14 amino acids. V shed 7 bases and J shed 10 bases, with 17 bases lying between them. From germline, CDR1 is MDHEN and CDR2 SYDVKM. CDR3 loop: CASNPGRGRSPLHF. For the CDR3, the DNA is TGTGCCAGCAACCCCGGGAGAGGTAGATCACCCCTCCACTTT.

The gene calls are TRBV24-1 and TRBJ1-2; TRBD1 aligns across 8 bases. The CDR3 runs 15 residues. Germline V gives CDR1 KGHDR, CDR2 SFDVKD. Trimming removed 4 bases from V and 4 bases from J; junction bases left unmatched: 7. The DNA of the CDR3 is TGTGCCACCAGTGACTCCACCGACAGGGGCTATGGCTACACCTTC. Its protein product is CATSDSTDRGYGYTF.

This chain's CDR3 is CASSTGHYTGELFF. In nucleotides, the CDR3 is TGTGCCAGCAGCACGGGACACTACACCGGGGAGCTGTTTTTT. The chain uses TRBV5-6 and TRBJ2-2; D may be TRBD1 (6 bases). The CDR3 extends over 14 amino acids. The V end was cut by 4 bases, the J end by 3 bases, with 10 bases between. CDR1 SGHDT and CDR2 YYEEEE come from the germline V gene.

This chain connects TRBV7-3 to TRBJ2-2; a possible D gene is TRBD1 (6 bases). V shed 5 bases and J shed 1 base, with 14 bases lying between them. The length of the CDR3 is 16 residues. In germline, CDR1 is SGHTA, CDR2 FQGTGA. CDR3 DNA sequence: TGTGCCAGCAGCCCACGGGCCAGGGGGAACACCGGGGAGCTGTTTTTT. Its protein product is CASSPRARGNTGELFF. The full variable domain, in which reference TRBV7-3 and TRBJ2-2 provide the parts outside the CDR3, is GAGVSQTPSNKVTEKGKYVELRCDPISGHTALYWYRQSLGQGPEFLIYFQGTGAADDSGLPNDRFFAVRPEGSVSTLKIQRTERGDSAVYLCASSPRARGNTGELFFGEGSRLTVL.

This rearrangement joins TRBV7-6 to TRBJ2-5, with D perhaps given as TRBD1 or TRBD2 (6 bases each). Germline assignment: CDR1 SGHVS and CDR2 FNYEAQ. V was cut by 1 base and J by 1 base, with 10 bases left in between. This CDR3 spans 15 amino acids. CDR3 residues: CASSLGGAVQETQYF. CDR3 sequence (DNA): TGTGCCAGCAGCTTAGGGGGGGCAGTCCAAGAGACCCAGTACTTC.

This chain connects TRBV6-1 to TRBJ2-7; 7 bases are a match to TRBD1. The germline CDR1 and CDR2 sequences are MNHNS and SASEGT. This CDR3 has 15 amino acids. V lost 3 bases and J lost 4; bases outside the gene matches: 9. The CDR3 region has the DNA TGTGCCAGCAGTGATATTTACAGGGGAAATTACGAGCAGTACTTC. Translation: CASSDIYRGNYEQYF.

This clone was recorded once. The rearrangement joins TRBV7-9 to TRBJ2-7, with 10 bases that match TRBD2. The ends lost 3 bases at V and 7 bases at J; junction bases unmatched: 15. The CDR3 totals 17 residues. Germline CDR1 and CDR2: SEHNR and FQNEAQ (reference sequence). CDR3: CASSLFLGAGGPSEQYF. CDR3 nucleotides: TGTGCCAGCAGCTTGTTCTTGGGAGCGGGAGGGCCATCGGAGCAGTACTTC.

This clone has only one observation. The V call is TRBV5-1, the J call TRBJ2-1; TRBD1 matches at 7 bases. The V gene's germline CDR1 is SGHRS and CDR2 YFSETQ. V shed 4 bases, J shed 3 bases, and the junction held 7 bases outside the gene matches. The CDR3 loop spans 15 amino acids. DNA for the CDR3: TGCGCCAGCAGCCAAACCGGGACAGACTACAATGAGCAGTTCTTC. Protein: CASSQTGTDYNEQFF.

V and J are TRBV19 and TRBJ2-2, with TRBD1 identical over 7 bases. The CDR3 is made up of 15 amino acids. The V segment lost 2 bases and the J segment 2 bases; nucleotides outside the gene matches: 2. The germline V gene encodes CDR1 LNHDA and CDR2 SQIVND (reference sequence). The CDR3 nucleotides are TGTGCCAGTAGTATAAAGGGGGCCAACACCGGGGAGCTGTTTTTT. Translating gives CASSIKGANTGELFF.

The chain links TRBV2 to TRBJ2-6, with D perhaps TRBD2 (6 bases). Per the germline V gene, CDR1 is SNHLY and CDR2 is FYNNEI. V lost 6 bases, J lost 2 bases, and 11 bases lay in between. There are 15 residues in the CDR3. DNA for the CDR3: TGTGCCAGCAGCCCGGGGGTAGCTGGGGCCAACGTCCTGACTTTC. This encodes CASSPGVAGANVLTF.

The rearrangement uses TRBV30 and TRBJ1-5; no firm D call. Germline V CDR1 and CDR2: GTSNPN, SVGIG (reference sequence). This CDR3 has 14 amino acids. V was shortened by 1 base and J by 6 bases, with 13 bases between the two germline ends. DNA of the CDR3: TGTGCCTGGAGTGCTACGAACGGCGGTCAGCCCCAGCATTTT. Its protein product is CAWSATNGGQPQHF.

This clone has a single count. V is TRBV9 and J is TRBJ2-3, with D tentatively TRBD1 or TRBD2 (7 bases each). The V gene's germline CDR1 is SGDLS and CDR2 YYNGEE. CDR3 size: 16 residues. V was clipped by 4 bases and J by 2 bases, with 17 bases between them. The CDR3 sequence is CASSPRQGGSTDTQYF. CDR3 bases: TGTGCCAGCAGCCCCCGACAGGGAGGGTCCACAGATACGCAGTATTTT.

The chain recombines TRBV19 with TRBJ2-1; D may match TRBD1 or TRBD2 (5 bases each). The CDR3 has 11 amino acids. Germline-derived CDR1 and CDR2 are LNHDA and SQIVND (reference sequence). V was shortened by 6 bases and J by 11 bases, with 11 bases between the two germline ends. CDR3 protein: CASRDRGQQFF. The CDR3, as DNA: TGTGCCAGTAGGGATAGGGGACAGCAGTTCTTC.

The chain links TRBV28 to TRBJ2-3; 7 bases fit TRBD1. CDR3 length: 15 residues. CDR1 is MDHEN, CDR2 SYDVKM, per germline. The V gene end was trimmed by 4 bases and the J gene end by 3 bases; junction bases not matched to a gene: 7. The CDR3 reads CASSWGQPLTDTQYF. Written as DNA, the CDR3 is TGTGCCAGCAGTTGGGGACAGCCCTTGACAGATACGCAGTATTTT.

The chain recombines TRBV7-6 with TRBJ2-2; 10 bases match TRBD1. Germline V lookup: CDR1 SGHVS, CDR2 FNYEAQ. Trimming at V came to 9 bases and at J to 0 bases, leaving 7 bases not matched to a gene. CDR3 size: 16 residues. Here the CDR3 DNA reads TGTGCCAGTACCGGGACAGGGGACTCGAACACCGGGGAGCTGTTTTTT. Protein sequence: CASTGTGDSNTGELFF. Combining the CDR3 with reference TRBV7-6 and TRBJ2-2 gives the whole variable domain GAGVSQSPRYKVTKRGQDVALRCDPISGHVSLYWYRQALGQGPEFLTYFNYEAQQDKSGLPNDRFSAERPEGSISTLTIQRTEQRDSAMYRCASTGTGDSNTGELFFGEGSRLTVL.

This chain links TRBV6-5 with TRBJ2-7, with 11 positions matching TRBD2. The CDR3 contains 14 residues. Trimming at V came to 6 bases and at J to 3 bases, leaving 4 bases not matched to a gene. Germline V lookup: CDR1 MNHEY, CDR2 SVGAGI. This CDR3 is CASSGGTSGYEQYF. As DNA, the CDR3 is TGTGCCAGCAGCGGCGGGACTAGCGGCTACGAGCAGTACTTC.

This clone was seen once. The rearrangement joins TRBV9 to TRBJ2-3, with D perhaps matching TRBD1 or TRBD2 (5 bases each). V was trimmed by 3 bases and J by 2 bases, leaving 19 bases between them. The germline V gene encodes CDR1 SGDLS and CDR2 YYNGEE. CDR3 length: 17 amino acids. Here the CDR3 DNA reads TGTGCCAGCAGCGCCTCTCCGGGACCAGAGTTCACAGATACGCAGTATTTT. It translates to CASSASPGPEFTDTQYF.